The 23 T cell receptor beta chains listed next were all sequenced from one sample in a study of shared T cell receptors in the human thymus. Using immunoSEQ multiplex PCR, the repertoire was profiled, and TCRdb retains in-frame clones only, with some absent. Of about 660,000 clones in the sample, more than 70% were seen once. These data were also reused for a study on human thymus T cells.

Sequencing input: thymocytes. All receptors come from a boy under three years old with a congenital heart defect.

The chain links TRBV14 to TRBJ2-7, with D possibly TRBD2 on 6 matching bases. CDR3 length: 11 residues. The V gene's germline CDR1 is SGHDN and CDR2 FVKESK. In DNA form, the CDR3 reads TGTGTTAACCGGGGGACCTACGAGCAGTACTTC. It yields the protein CVNRGTYEQYF. The variable domain in full, completed from reference TRBV14 and TRBJ2-7, reads EAGVTQFPSHSVIEKGQTVTLRCDPISGHDNLYWYRRVMGKEIKFLLHFVKESKQDESGMPNNRFLAERTGGTYSTLKVQPAELEDSGVYFCVNRGTYEQYFGPGTRLTVT.

V usage is TRBV9 and J usage is TRBJ2-2; D ambiguous. This CDR3 comprises 15 residues. The V and J ends lost 0 bases and 2 bases respectively, with 8 bases between them. Germline assignment: CDR1 SGDLS and CDR2 YYNGEE. CDR3 amino acids: CASSVEPRNTGELFF. The CDR3 nucleotides are TGTGCCAGCAGCGTAGAACCGCGCAACACCGGGGAGCTGTTTTTT.

The chain links TRBV28 to TRBJ1-2; 7 positions match TRBD1. Per the germline V gene, CDR1 is MDHEN and CDR2 is SYDVKM. Germline trimming cut 7 bases from V and 4 bases from J; bases unmatched to any gene: 15. CDR3 length: 16 residues. CDR3 DNA: TGTGCCAGCAACTCGCCCCAAATGACAGGGCCCTATGGCTACACCTTC. It yields the protein CASNSPQMTGPYGYTF.

The chain couples TRBV29-1 to TRBJ2-2, with a weak D call TRBD1 (6 bases). Trimming took off 4 bases at V and 0 bases at J, with 15 bases between the two ends. CDR1 and CDR2 (germline): SQVTM, ANQGSEA. The CDR3 length is 16 residues. The CDR3 sequence is CSVVPQTGPNTGELFF. The DNA for the CDR3 is TGCAGCGTTGTACCGCAGACAGGACCGAACACCGGGGAGCTGTTTTTT.

The chain couples TRBV29-1 to TRBJ1-4, with a weak D call TRBD1 (6 bases). This CDR3 spans 16 amino acids. Germline CDR1 and CDR2: SQVTM and ANQGSEA. V lost 5 bases, J lost 0 bases, and 16 bases lay in between. This chain's CDR3 is CSVRGHTESTNEKLFF. CDR3 DNA: TGCAGCGTTAGGGGACACACAGAATCAACTAATGAAAAACTGTTTTTT.

For this clone: Because it lacks the conserved phenylalanine or tryptophan at the end, this CDR3 is likely a read error. The CDR3: CATTAAGIYGYTL. The CDR3 DNA reads as TGTGCCACCACCGCGGCAGGGATCTATGGCTACACCCTC. The chain employs TRBV2 and TRBJ1-2, with a possible D match to TRBD1 (5 bases). Trimming removed 10 bases from V and 4 bases from J, with 16 bases in between. The CDR3 totals 13 residues. Germline V gene lookup returns CDR1 SNHLY and CDR2 FYNNEI.

The V and J genes are TRBV2 and TRBJ1-5; 8 bases align to TRBD1. J was trimmed by 4 bases and V by 6 bases; bases with no gene match: 2. Germline V gene sequence: CDR1 SNHLY, CDR2 FYNNEI. The CDR3 loop spans 13 amino acids. CDR3 nucleotides: TGTGCCAGCAGGGACAGGGTAAATCAGCCCCAGCATTTT. It codes for CASRDRVNQPQHF.

This clone showed up just once. V and J are TRBV5-6 and TRBJ1-5, with 7 bases that match TRBD1. Germline CDR1 reads SGHDT; CDR2 reads YYEEEE. V was clipped by 1 base and J by 5 bases; unmatched bases: 3. The CDR3 runs to 14 residues. CDR3 amino acids: CASSLTGVDQPQHF. CDR3 DNA sequence: TGTGCCAGCAGCTTGACAGGGGTCGATCAGCCCCAGCATTTT.

Note on this clone: Germline is not matched at one junction end, which may reflect a read error. Other DNA sequences within the sample encode an identical CDR3. V and J are TRBV27 and TRBJ1-6; D unclear. The V gene's germline CDR1 is MNHEY and CDR2 SMNVEV (reference sequence). The CDR3 has 15 amino acids. CDR3 protein: CASSSRRVSNSPLHF. The CDR3 DNA reads as TGTGCCAGCAGTTCGAGGCGAGTCTCTAATTCCCCCCTCCACTTT.

V is TRBV28 and J is TRBJ2-1; 10 bases match TRBD2. The germline gives CDR1 MDHEN, CDR2 SYDVKM. The CDR3 contains 17 residues. The J segment lost 5 bases and the V segment lost 7 bases, leaving 14 bases of the junction unmatched. The CDR3 reads CASTRTSGGVGNNEQFF. The CDR3 DNA follows: TGTGCCAGCACCCGGACTAGCGGAGGAGTAGGGAACAATGAGCAGTTCTTC.

This chain joins TRBV11-3 and TRBJ2-1; D is unresolved. With 1 base removed from V and 3 bases from J, the gap between germline ends came to 7 bases. The CDR3 loop spans 14 amino acids. Germline V gene sequence: CDR1 SGHNT, CDR2 YENEEA. This CDR3 is CASSLAADYNEQFF. The DNA for the CDR3 is TGTGCCAGCAGCTTAGCTGCAGACTACAATGAGCAGTTCTTC. Full variable domain (rest looked up from reference TRBV11-3 and TRBJ2-1): EAGVVQSPRYKIIEKKQPVAFWCNPISGHNTLYWYLQNLGQGPELLIRYENEEAVDDSQLPKDRFSAERLKGVDSTLKIQPAELGDSAVYLCASSLAADYNEQFFGPGTRLTVL.

The chain recombines TRBV5-6 with TRBJ2-1; TRBD2 matches at 11 bases. The length of the CDR3 is 15 residues. From germline, CDR1 is SGHDT and CDR2 YYEEEE. The V segment lost 2 bases and the J segment 6 bases; nucleotides outside the gene matches: 4. The CDR3 reads CASSFTSGSFNEQFF. The CDR3 DNA sequence: TGTGCCAGCAGCTTTACTAGCGGGAGTTTCAATGAGCAGTTCTTC.

This clone was seen a handful of times. The chain is built from TRBV5-8 and TRBJ1-4, with a possible D match to TRBD1 (5 bases). The CDR3 totals 15 residues. V lost 2 bases, J lost 4 bases, and 12 bases lay in between. Germline CDR1 and CDR2: SGHTS and YDEGEE. CDR3 bases: TGTGCCAGCAGCTTTCTGACAGTTATTAATGAAAAACTGTTTTTT. Amino acids: CASSFLTVINEKLFF.

The V gene is TRBV10-3, the J gene TRBJ2-1, with 7 bases matching TRBD2. This CDR3 is 12 amino acids long. Germline CDR1 and CDR2: ENHRY and SYGVKD. V shed 10 bases, J shed 5 bases, and the junction held 5 bases outside the gene matches. The DNA for the CDR3 is TGTGCCACCACGGGGGGAAACAATGAGCAGTTCTTC. Translating gives CATTGGNNEQFF.

This chain connects TRBV5-1 to TRBJ1-5, with no clear D. Germline V gene data show CDR1 as SGHRS and CDR2 as YFSETQ. The germline V and J ends were trimmed by 1 base and 4 bases, with 6 bases remaining between them. This CDR3 spans 13 amino acids. CDR3 nucleotide sequence: TGCGCCAGCAGCTTGCGGCGGAATCAGCCCCAGCATTTT. It specifies CASSLRRNQPQHF.

The chain is built from TRBV13 and TRBJ2-3; no firm D call. The germline V gene has CDR1 PRHDT and CDR2 FYEKMQ (reference sequence). The V and J ends lost 5 bases and 2 bases respectively, with 11 bases between them. The length of the CDR3 is 14 residues. The chain's CDR3 is CASSAREATDTQYF. The CDR3 DNA reads TGTGCCAGCAGCGCCCGTGAGGCCACAGATACGCAGTATTTT.

The chain carries TRBV28 and TRBJ2-7; the match to TRBD2 covers 7 bases. The V and J ends lost 8 bases and 0 bases, in that order; junction bases with no gene match: 10. The CDR3 has 15 amino acids. Germline V lookup: CDR1 MDHEN, CDR2 SYDVKM. The CDR3 DNA follows: TGTGCCAGCGGCCCAAGGAGGACTAGCTCCTACGAGCAGTACTTC. It yields the protein CASGPRRTSSYEQYF.

The rearrangement joins TRBV6-6 to TRBJ2-3; 10 positions agree with TRBD2. CDR3 length: 14 amino acids. Trimming took 6 bases from V and 4 from J; bases not matched to a gene: 4. Looked up from germline, CDR1 is MNHNY and CDR2 is SVGAGI (reference sequence). The CDR3 region is CASSLAGVADTQYF. DNA for the CDR3: TGTGCCAGCAGCCTAGCGGGAGTCGCAGATACGCAGTATTTT.

This clone was detected only once. The V call is TRBV6-4, the J call TRBJ2-1; 10 positions match TRBD2. Germline CDR1 and CDR2: MRHNA and SNTAGT. The J segment lost 0 bases and the V segment lost 2 bases, leaving 13 bases of the junction unmatched. The CDR3 extends over 20 amino acids. CDR3 nucleotide sequence: TGTGCCAGCAGTGACAGGGCTAGCGGGAGTGGCGGTAGCTCCTACAATGAGCAGTTCTTC. Residues: CASSDRASGSGGSSYNEQFF.

DNA of the CDR3: TGTGCCAGCAGCAACGGACAGGCTAATGAAAAACTGTTTTTT. Encoded protein: CASSNGQANEKLFF. The rearrangement joins TRBV21-1 to TRBJ1-4; no DNA check was done on the table's D call, TRBD1. TRBV21-1 is given as a pseudogene. The CDR3 covers 14 residues.

The chain couples TRBV4-1 to TRBJ2-1; the match to TRBD2 covers 8 bases. The CDR3 extends over 16 amino acids. V dropped 2 bases and J dropped 0; count of bases not matched to a gene: 3. Germline V CDR1 and CDR2: MGHRA, YSYEKL. CDR3 nucleotide sequence: TGCGCCAGCAGCCAACAGCGGGGGAGCTCCTACAATGAGCAGTTCTTC. It is translated as CASSQQRGSSYNEQFF.

This clone was seen a few times. This chain's CDR3 is CASSIDSRRQANTGELFF. The CDR3 DNA reads TGTGCCAGTAGTATAGACAGCAGACGCCAGGCGAACACCGGGGAGCTGTTTTTT. The chain employs TRBV19 and TRBJ2-2, with D unresolved. The CDR3 runs 18 residues. CDR1 LNHDA and CDR2 SQIVND come from the germline V gene (reference sequence). The V end lost 0 bases, the J end lost 0 bases, and 14 bases lay between the germline ends.

J is TRBJ2-2 and V is TRBV5-1; a weak D match, TRBD2 (6 bases). Germline V gene data show CDR1 as SGHRS and CDR2 as YFSETQ. Trimming removed 3 bases from V and 4 bases from J, with 10 bases in between. The CDR3 length is 14 residues. CDR3 region: CASSSGTFTGELFF. The CDR3 DNA follows: TGCGCCAGCAGCTCCGGGACTTTCACCGGGGAGCTGTTTTTT.